This is a list of T cell receptor beta chains from one sample in a study of CD8 T cells in ankylosing spondylitis. TCRdb processed the 5' RACE reads anew with MiXCR; each CDR3 protein has one entry. This table has some 120,000 distinct CDR3 sequences, 7% appearing once. The sequencing input was blood, either unsorted or a sorted T cell fraction (not recorded which). These receptors came from a male donor with ankylosing spondylitis or in good health (not recorded which). The CDR3 runs from the conserved cysteine through the conserved F or W. Each record gives: V gene, J gene, clone size, D gene, CDR3 protein, CDR3 DNA. D genes are given only for firm matches. Clone size is stated in some rows and not others, as once, few, many or a class when expanded.

V: TRBV5-1; J: TRBJ2-7; size: many; D: -; CDR3: CASSLAAYEGVGYEQYF; DNA: TGCGCCAGCAGCTTGGCCGCGTACGAGGGGGTGGGATACGAGCAGTACTTC
V: TRBV6-1; J: TRBJ1-2; size: many; D: TRBD1; CDR3: CASSGQGAWYGYTF; DNA: TGTGCCAGCAGTGGACAGGGGGCATGGTATGGCTACACCTTC
V: TRBV5-1; J: TRBJ2-1; size: many; D: -; CDR3: CASSLDVTPGGEQFF; DNA: TGCGCCAGCAGCTTGGACGTGACCCCCGGCGGTGAGCAGTTCTTC
V: TRBV20-1; J: TRBJ1-5; size: few; D: TRBD1; CDR3: CSATGQGGNQPQHF; DNA: TGCAGTGCTACGGGACAGGGAGGCAATCAGCCCCAGCATTTT
V: TRBV12-3/TRBV12-4; J: TRBJ2-7; size: -; D: TRBD2; CDR3: CASSRSGTYEQYF; DNA: TGTGCCAGCAGTCGGAGCGGGACCTACGAGCAGTACTTC
V: TRBV7-6; J: TRBJ2-5; size: many; D: TRBD2; CDR3: CASSFGLAGGGETQYF; DNA: TGTGCCAGCAGCTTTGGACTAGCGGGAGGCGGTGAGACCCAGTACTTC
V: TRBV21-1; J: TRBJ2-4; size: many; D: -; CDR3: CASSKDGMGGLAKNIQYF; DNA: TGTGCCAGCAGCAAAGACGGTATGGGGGGCCTAGCCAAAAACATTCAGTACTTC
V: TRBV18; J: TRBJ1-2; size: -; D: -; CDR3: CASSPLAKTNYGYTF; DNA: TGTGCCAGCTCACCACTAGCAAAAACTAACTATGGCTACACCTTC
V: TRBV30; J: TRBJ2-3; size: few; D: TRBD1; CDR3: CAWQGAGDTQYF; DNA: TGTGCCTGGCAGGGGGCCGGAGATACGCAGTATTTT
V: TRBV7-8; J: TRBJ2-5; size: -; D: -; CDR3: CASSFPLGTLKETQYF; DNA: TGTGCCAGCAGCTTCCCACTCGGGACCCTAAAAGAGACCCAGTACTTC
V: TRBV7-9; J: TRBJ2-5; size: many; D: -; CDR3: CASSLGRTNQETQYF; DNA: TGTGCCAGCAGCTTAGGACGGACCAACCAAGAGACCCAGTACTTC
V: TRBV11-2; J: TRBJ2-3; size: many; D: -; CDR3: CASSPGGADTQYF; DNA: TGTGCCAGCAGCCCGGGGGGCGCGGATACGCAGTATTTT
V: TRBV14; J: TRBJ1-4; size: few; D: -; CDR3: CASSQVRNEKLFF; DNA: TGTGCCAGCAGCCAAGTTAGAAATGAAAAACTGTTTTTT
V: TRBV20-1; J: TRBJ2-3; size: many; D: TRBD2; CDR3: CSARDITSGDPTDTQYF; DNA: TGCAGTGCTAGAGATATAACTAGCGGGGATCCGACAGATACGCAGTATTTT
V: TRBV28; J: TRBJ2-5; size: few; D: TRBD1; CDR3: CAGKTGQETQYF; DNA: TGTGCCGGGAAGACAGGGCAGGAGACCCAGTACTTC
V: TRBV30; J: TRBJ2-7; size: -; D: TRBD1; CDR3: CAWSGQGPYEQYF; DNA: TGTGCCTGGAGCGGACAGGGTCCCTACGAGCAGTACTTC
V: TRBV5-1; J: TRBJ2-7; size: many; D: -; CDR3: CASSQSSGQLYEQYF; DNA: TGCGCCAGCAGCCAATCCTCGGGACAACTCTACGAGCAGTACTTC
V: TRBV29-1; J: TRBJ2-1; size: many; D: -; CDR3: CSDGTPLPLYNEQFF; DNA: TGCAGCGATGGGACACCACTTCCCCTCTACAATGAGCAGTTCTTC
V: TRBV9; J: TRBJ1-2; size: many; D: TRBD1; CDR3: CASSDADRGGIYGYTF; DNA: TGTGCCAGCAGCGATGCGGACAGGGGAGGCATCTATGGCTACACCTTC
V: TRBV30; J: TRBJ2-7; size: few; D: TRBD2; CDR3: CAWSVGGGEEQYF; DNA: TGTGCCTGGAGTGTTGGGGGAGGGGAAGAGCAGTACTTC
V: TRBV7-2; J: TRBJ2-3; size: -; D: TRBD2; CDR3: CASSYSGDYTDTQYF; DNA: TGTGCCAGCAGTTATAGCGGGGATTACACAGATACGCAGTATTTT
V: TRBV18; J: TRBJ2-2; size: many; D: -; CDR3: CASSLWANTGELFF; DNA: TGTGCCAGCTCCCTCTGGGCGAACACCGGGGAGCTGTTTTTT
V: TRBV7-9; J: TRBJ2-1; size: many; D: -; CDR3: CASSNTGLAIKQFF; DNA: TGTGCCAGCAGCAACACCGGGCTAGCGATAAAGCAGTTCTTC
V: TRBV19; J: TRBJ2-1; size: few; D: TRBD2; CDR3: CASSILAGGLKFF; DNA: TGTGCCAGTAGTATTTTAGCGGGGGGGCTCAAGTTCTTC
V: TRBV5-1; J: TRBJ1-2; size: many; D: -; CDR3: CASSLGGDDGYTF; DNA: TGCGCCAGCAGCCTGGGGGGGGATGATGGCTACACCTTC
V: TRBV7-2; J: TRBJ2-1; size: few; D: -; CDR3: CASSLRVDNEQFF; DNA: TGTGCCAGCAGCTTAAGGGTAGACAATGAGCAGTTCTTC
V: TRBV20-1; J: TRBJ1-5; size: many; D: TRBD1; CDR3: CSAITGDLNQPQHF; DNA: TGCAGTGCCATCACAGGGGACCTCAATCAGCCCCAGCATTTT
V: TRBV20-1; J: TRBJ1-1; size: many; D: -; CDR3: CSAREYGGDNTEAFF; DNA: TGCAGTGCTCGGGAATACGGGGGGGATAACACTGAAGCTTTCTTT
V: TRBV7-2; J: TRBJ2-7; size: -; D: -; CDR3: CASSLDGRNYEQYF; DNA: TGTGCCAGCAGCTTGGATGGCCGTAACTACGAGCAGTACTTC
V: TRBV20-1; J: TRBJ2-1; size: -; D: TRBD2; CDR3: CSAHGPGWIAGKNYNEQFF; DNA: TGCAGTGCTCACGGGCCGGGATGGATAGCGGGGAAGAACTACAATGAGCAGTTCTTC
V: TRBV20-1; J: TRBJ2-1; size: few; D: -; CDR3: CSARDTAEQFF; DNA: TGCAGTGCTAGAGATACGGCAGAGCAGTTCTTC
V: TRBV29-1; J: TRBJ2-7; size: many; D: -; CDR3: CSVPSGTQHEQYF; DNA: TGCAGCGTGCCCTCCGGGACCCAGCACGAGCAGTACTTC
V: TRBV7-8; J: TRBJ1-5; size: many; D: TRBD1; CDR3: CASSLGGTGRFSNQPQHF; DNA: TGTGCCAGCAGCTTAGGGGGGACAGGACGCTTTAGCAATCAGCCCCAGCATTTT
V: TRBV5-1; J: TRBJ1-4; size: many; D: -; CDR3: CASSLIGVGGEKLFF; DNA: TGCGCCAGCAGCTTGATCGGGGTGGGCGGCGAAAAACTGTTTTTT
V: TRBV20-1; J: TRBJ1-1; size: many; D: -; CDR3: CSAPEKAGESTEAFF; DNA: TGCAGTGCCCCAGAGAAAGCGGGGGAGAGCACTGAAGCTTTCTTT
V: TRBV5-1; J: TRBJ1-2; size: many; D: TRBD1; CDR3: CASSLRQGASGYTF; DNA: TGCGCCAGCAGCTTACGCCAGGGGGCTAGTGGCTACACCTTC
V: TRBV29-1; J: TRBJ2-3; size: many; D: TRBD1; CDR3: CSVGPGQADDTQYF; DNA: TGCAGCGTTGGTCCGGGACAGGCCGATGATACGCAGTATTTT
V: TRBV28; J: TRBJ1-1; size: many; D: TRBD1; CDR3: CASSLLPGQGDTEAFF; DNA: TGTGCCAGCAGTTTACTACCGGGACAGGGAGACACTGAAGCTTTCTTT
V: TRBV7-2; J: TRBJ1-6; size: many; D: -; CDR3: CASSLAGYSPLHF; DNA: TGTGCCAGCAGCTTAGCGGGCTATTCACCCCTCCACTTT
V: TRBV20-1; J: TRBJ2-1; size: many; D: TRBD2; CDR3: CSARAPASGGAEQFF; DNA: TGCAGTGCTAGAGCCCCCGCTAGCGGGGGAGCGGAGCAGTTCTTC
V: TRBV7-2; J: TRBJ2-7; size: many; D: -; CDR3: CASSLLAGPYEQYF; DNA: TGTGCCAGCAGCTTACTGGCGGGACCCTACGAGCAGTACTTC
V: TRBV29-1; J: TRBJ1-1; size: many; D: -; CDR3: CSVLPQQGRSTEAFF; DNA: TGCAGCGTTCTCCCCCAACAGGGCCGATCTACTGAAGCTTTCTTT
V: TRBV5-4; J: TRBJ2-1; size: -; D: -; CDR3: CASSQQTGNYNEQFF; DNA: TGTGCCAGCAGCCAACAAACAGGGAACTACAATGAGCAGTTCTTC
V: TRBV29-1; J: TRBJ2-7; size: many; D: -; CDR3: CSVAPGRTDSYEQYF; DNA: TGCAGCGTTGCTCCAGGAAGGACAGATTCCTACGAGCAGTACTTC
V: TRBV7-2; J: TRBJ2-7; size: many; D: TRBD2; CDR3: CASSSVAGGAYEQYF; DNA: TGTGCCAGCAGCTCCGTAGCGGGAGGTGCCTACGAGCAGTACTTC
V: TRBV5-1; J: TRBJ2-7; size: many; D: TRBD1; CDR3: CASSKGTVYEQYF; DNA: TGCGCCAGCAGCAAGGGGACAGTCTACGAGCAGTACTTC
V: TRBV7-7; J: TRBJ2-3; size: many; D: -; CDR3: CASSLGLGASTDTQYF; DNA: TGTGCTAGCAGCTTAGGTCTCGGGGCATCCACAGATACGCAGTATTTT
V: TRBV10-3; J: TRBJ2-2; size: many; D: TRBD1; CDR3: CAIRQWGLGGAGTGELFF; DNA: TGTGCCATCAGACAGTGGGGCCTAGGGGGCGCGGGCACCGGGGAGCTGTTTTTT
V: TRBV5-1; J: TRBJ2-5; size: many; D: -; CDR3: CASSLSKGSQETQYF; DNA: TGCGCCAGCAGCTTGTCTAAGGGCTCCCAAGAGACCCAGTACTTC
V: TRBV7-6; J: TRBJ2-1; size: -; D: -; CDR3: CASSPADNEQFF; DNA: TGTGCCAGCAGCCCGGCCGACAATGAGCAGTTCTTC
V: TRBV5-1; J: TRBJ2-5; size: many; D: -; CDR3: CASSLVQPGETQYF; DNA: TGCGCCAGCAGCTTGGTTCAGCCCGGGGAGACCCAGTACTTC
V: TRBV20-1; J: TRBJ1-1; size: many; D: -; CDR3: CSARGGDFEAFF; DNA: TGCAGTGCTAGGGGGGGGGATTTTGAAGCTTTCTTT
V: TRBV7-2; J: TRBJ2-7; size: many; D: -; CDR3: CASSFRAGEYEQYF; DNA: TGTGCCAGCAGCTTCCGGGCCGGGGAATACGAGCAGTACTTC
V: TRBV5-1; J: TRBJ2-1; size: many; D: -; CDR3: CASSVQGSEQFF; DNA: TGCGCCAGCAGCGTGCAGGGTAGTGAGCAGTTCTTC
V: TRBV6-5; J: TRBJ1-2; size: many; D: -; CDR3: CASSFSDTANYGYTF; DNA: TGTGCCAGCAGTTTCTCGGACACGGCTAACTATGGCTACACCTTC